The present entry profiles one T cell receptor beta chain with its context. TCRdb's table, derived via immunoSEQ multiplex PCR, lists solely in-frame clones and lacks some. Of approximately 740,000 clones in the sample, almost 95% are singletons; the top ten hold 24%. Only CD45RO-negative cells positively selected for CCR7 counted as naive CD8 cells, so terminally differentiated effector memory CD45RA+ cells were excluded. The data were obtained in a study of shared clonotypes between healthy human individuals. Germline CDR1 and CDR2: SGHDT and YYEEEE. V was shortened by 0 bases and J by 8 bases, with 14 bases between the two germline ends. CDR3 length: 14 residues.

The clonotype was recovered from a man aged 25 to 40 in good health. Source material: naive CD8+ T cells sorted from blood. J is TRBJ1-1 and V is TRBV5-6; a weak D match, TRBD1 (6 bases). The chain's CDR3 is CASSLVGARMEAFF. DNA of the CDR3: TGTGCCAGCAGCTTGGTGGGGGCCCGGATGGAAGCTTTCTTT.